This note documents a single T cell receptor beta chain sequence. This entry belongs to a study of blood T cell repertoires in COVID-19. Profiled with immunoSEQ multiplex PCR; TCRdb holds only in-frame clones, not every one. The table has 95,000 to 100,000 clones, around 94% seen once. Losses at the gene ends were 3 bases for V and 3 bases for J; bases not matched to a gene: 5. The V gene's germline CDR1 is MNHNY and CDR2 SVGAGI (reference sequence). The CDR3 length is 15 residues. V and J are TRBV6-6 and TRBJ2-1; 7 nucleotides agree with TRBD2. Material for sequencing was peripheral blood. The TCR originated in a man between 50 and 59 years old with active COVID-19. CDR3 sequence: CASSYSLADYNEQFF. CDR3 in DNA: TGTGCCAGCAGTTATTCTCTAGCGGACTACAATGAGCAGTTCTTC.